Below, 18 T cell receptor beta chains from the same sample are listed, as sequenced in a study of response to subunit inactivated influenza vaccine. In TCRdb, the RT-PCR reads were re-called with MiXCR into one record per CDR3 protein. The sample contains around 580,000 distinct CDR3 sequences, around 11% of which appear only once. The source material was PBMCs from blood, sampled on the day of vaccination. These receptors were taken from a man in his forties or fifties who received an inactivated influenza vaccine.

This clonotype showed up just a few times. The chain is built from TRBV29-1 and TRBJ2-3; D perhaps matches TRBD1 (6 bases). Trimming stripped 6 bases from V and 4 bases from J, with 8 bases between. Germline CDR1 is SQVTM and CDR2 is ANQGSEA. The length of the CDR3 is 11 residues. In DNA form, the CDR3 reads TGCAGCGTAGGACAGCCAGATACGCAGTATTTT. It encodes CSVGQPDTQYF.

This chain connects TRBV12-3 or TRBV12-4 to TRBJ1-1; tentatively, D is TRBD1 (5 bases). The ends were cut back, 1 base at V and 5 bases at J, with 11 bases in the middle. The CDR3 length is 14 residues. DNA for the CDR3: TGTGCCAGCAGTTTAGGCAGGGTCTGGACTGAAGCTTTCTTT. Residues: CASSLGRVWTEAFF.

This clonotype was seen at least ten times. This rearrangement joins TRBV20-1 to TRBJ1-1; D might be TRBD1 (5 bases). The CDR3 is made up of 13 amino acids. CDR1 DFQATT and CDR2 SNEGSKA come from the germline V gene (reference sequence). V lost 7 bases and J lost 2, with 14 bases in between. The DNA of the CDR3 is TGCAGTGGTTCGACAGCTTCCAACACTGAAGCTTTCTTT. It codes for CSGSTASNTEAFF.

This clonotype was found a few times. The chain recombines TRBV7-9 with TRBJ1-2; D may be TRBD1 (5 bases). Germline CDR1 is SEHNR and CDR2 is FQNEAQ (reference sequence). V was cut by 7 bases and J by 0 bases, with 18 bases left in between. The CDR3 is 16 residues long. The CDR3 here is CASTGLQGLTNYGYTF. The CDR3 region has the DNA TGTGCCAGCACCGGTTTGCAGGGACTAACTAACTATGGCTACACCTTC.

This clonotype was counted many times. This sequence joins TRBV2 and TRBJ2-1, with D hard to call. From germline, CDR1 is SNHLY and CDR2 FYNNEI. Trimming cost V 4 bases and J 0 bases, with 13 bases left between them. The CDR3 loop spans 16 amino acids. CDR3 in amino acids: CASSVERQSSYNEQFF. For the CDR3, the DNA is TGTGCCAGCAGTGTTGAGCGCCAGAGCTCCTACAATGAGCAGTTCTTC.

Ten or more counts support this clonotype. This chain's CDR3 is CASSLQSYEQYF. CDR3 nucleotides: TGTGCCAGCAGTCTACAGAGCTACGAGCAGTACTTC. The rearrangement joins TRBV7-9 to TRBJ2-7; no clear D. The CDR3 sequence is 12 residues long. Germline-derived CDR1 and CDR2 are SEHNR and FQNEAQ (reference sequence). V was cut by 6 bases and J by 3 bases, with 9 bases left in between.

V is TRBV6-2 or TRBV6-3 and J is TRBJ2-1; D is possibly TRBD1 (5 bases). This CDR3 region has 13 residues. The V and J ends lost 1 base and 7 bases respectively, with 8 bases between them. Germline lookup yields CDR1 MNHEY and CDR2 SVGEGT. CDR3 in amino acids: CASSYYRSNEQFF. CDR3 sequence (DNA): TGTGCCAGCAGTTACTACAGGTCTAATGAGCAGTTCTTC.

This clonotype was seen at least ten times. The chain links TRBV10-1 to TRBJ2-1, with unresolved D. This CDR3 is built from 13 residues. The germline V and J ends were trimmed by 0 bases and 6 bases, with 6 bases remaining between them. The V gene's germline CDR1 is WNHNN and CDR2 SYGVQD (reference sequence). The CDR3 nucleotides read TGCGCCAGCAGTGAGTCATTCGGCAATGAGCAGTTCTTC. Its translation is CASSESFGNEQFF.

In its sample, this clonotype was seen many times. The CDR3 loop is CASSQDKAARVYEQYF. The CDR3, as DNA: TGCGCCAGCAGCCAAGATAAGGCTGCCAGGGTCTACGAGCAGTACTTC. V usage is TRBV4-1 and J usage is TRBJ2-7, with a tentative D call TRBD1 (5 bases). The ends were cut back, 0 bases at V and 3 bases at J, with 15 bases in the middle. CDR1 is MGHRA, CDR2 YSYEKL, per germline. The CDR3 extends over 16 amino acids.

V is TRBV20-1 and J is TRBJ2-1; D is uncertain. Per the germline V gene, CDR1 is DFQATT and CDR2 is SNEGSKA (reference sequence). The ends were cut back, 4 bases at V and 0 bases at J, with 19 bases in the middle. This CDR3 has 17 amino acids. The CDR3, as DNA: TGCAGTGCTATCTCAGCGTCCAAACCCAGCTCCTACAATGAGCAGTTCTTC. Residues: CSAISASKPSSYNEQFF.

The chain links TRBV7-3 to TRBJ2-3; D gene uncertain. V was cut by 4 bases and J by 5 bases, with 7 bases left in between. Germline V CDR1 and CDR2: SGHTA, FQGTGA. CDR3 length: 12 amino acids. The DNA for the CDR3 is TGTGCCAGCAGCTCGTTCGGAGATACGCAGTATTTT. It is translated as CASSSFGDTQYF.

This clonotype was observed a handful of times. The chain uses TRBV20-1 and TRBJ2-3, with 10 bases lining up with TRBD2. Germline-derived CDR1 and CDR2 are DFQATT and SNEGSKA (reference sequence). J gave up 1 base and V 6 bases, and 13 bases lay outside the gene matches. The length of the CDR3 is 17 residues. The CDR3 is CSARGQREGAGTDTQYF. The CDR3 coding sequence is TGCAGTGCCCGAGGCCAGCGGGAGGGCGCAGGCACAGATACGCAGTATTTT.

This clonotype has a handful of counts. Here the CDR3 reads CASSQRTSGYTGELFF. The CDR3 DNA sequence: TGTGCCAGTAGTCAACGGACTAGCGGGTACACCGGGGAGCTGTTTTTT. V and J are TRBV19 and TRBJ2-2, with 11 bases fitting TRBD2. V shed 5 bases, J shed 3 bases, and the junction held 5 bases outside the gene matches. The CDR3 runs 16 residues. The germline CDR1 and CDR2 sequences are LNHDA and SQIVND (reference sequence).

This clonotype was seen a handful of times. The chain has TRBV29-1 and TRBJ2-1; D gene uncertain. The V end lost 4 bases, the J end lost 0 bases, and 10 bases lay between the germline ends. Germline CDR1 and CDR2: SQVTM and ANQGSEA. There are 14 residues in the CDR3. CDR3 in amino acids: CSVVIRSSYNEQFF. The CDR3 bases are TGCAGCGTTGTAATACGGAGCTCCTACAATGAGCAGTTCTTC.

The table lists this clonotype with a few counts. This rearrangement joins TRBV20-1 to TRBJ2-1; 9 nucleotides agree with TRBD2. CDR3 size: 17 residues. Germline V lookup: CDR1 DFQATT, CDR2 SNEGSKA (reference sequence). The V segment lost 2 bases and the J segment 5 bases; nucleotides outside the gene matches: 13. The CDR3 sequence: CSARKEGRASGNNEQFF. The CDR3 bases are TGCAGTGCTAGAAAAGAGGGTAGGGCTAGCGGGAACAATGAGCAGTTCTTC.

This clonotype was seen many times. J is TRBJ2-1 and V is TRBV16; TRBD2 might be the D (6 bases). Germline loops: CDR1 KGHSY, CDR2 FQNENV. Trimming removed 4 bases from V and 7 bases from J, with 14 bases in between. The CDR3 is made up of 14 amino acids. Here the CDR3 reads CASSRLRESNEQFF. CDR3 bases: TGTGCCAGCAGCCGTTTACGGGAGTCGAATGAGCAGTTCTTC.

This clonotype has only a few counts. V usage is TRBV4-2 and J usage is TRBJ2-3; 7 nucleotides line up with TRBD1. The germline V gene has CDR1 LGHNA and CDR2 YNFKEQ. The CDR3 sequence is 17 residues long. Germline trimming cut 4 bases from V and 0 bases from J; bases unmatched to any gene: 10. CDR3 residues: CASSPGWTGISTDTQYF. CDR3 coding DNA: TGTGCCAGCAGCCCCGGGTGGACAGGCATCAGCACAGATACGCAGTATTTT.

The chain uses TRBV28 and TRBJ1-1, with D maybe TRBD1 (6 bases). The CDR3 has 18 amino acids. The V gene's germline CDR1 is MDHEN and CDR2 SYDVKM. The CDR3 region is CASLSPAGAGVRDTEAFF. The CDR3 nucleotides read TGTGCTTCGCTGTCACCCGCCGGGGCAGGGGTTAGAGACACTGAAGCTTTCTTT.